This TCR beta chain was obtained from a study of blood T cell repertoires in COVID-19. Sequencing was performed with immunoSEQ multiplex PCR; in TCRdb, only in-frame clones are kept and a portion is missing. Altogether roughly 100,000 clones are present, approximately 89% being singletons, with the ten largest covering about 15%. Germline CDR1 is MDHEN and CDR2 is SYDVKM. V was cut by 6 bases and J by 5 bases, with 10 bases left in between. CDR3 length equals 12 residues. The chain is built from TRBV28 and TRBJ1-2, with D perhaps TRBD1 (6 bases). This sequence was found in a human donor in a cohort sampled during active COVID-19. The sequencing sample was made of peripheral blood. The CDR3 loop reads CASSWTAYGYTF. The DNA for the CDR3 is TGTGCCAGCAGCTGGACAGCATATGGCTACACCTTC.